The next 27 T cell receptor beta chains were all read from a single sample in a study of blood T cell repertoires in COVID-19. Some clones are missing from TCRdb's copy, which holds only in-frame ones; the method was immunoSEQ multiplex PCR. Among about 200,000 clones listed, 70% to 80% were seen once. The source material was peripheral blood. Source of these receptors: a woman between 40 and 50 years old with COVID-19, enrolled during active disease.

The V and J genes are TRBV5-5 and TRBJ1-5; 7 nucleotides line up with TRBD1. CDR1 is SGHKS, CDR2 YYEKEE, per germline (reference sequence). CDR3 length: 14 residues. Trimming at V came to 4 bases and at J to 5 bases, leaving 6 bases not matched to a gene. The CDR3 region has the DNA TGTGCCAGCAGCACCGGGACAGTCGATCAGCCCCAGCATTTT. Translating it yields CASSTGTVDQPQHF.

This CDR3 reads CASSEPGHNSGANVLTF. Here the CDR3 DNA reads TGTGCCAGCAGTGAACCGGGACATAACTCTGGGGCCAACGTCCTGACTTTC. This chain joins TRBV6-1 and TRBJ2-6; D perhaps matches TRBD1 (6 bases). The CDR3 consists of 17 residues. Germline assignment: CDR1 MNHNS and CDR2 SASEGT. The ends were cut back, 2 bases at V and 0 bases at J, with 11 bases in the middle.

The gene calls are TRBV3-1 (or the pseudogene TRBV3-2) and TRBJ1-3, with D tentatively TRBD1 (5 bases). The germline V and J ends were trimmed by 4 bases and 2 bases, with 9 bases remaining between them. The length of the CDR3 is 14 residues. The V gene's germline CDR1 is LGHDT and CDR2 YNNKEL (reference sequence). The CDR3 here is CASSLTETGNTIYF. DNA for the CDR3: TGTGCCAGCAGCCTGACAGAGACTGGAAACACCATATATTTT.

The chain joins TRBV5-5 to TRBJ1-5; unclear D gene. Trimming stripped 0 bases from V and 4 bases from J, with 8 bases between. From germline, CDR1 is SGHKS and CDR2 YYEKEE (reference sequence). The CDR3 has 14 residues. The CDR3, as DNA: TGTGCCAGCAGCTTGGAAACAGCAAATCAGCCCCAGCATTTT. Its translation: CASSLETANQPQHF.

This chain joins TRBV10-3 and TRBJ1-1; unclear D gene. Trimming took off 3 bases at V and 1 base at J, with 6 bases between the two ends. The CDR3 runs to 13 residues. CDR1 and CDR2 (germline): ENHRY, SYGVKD. The CDR3 spells CAISDIQNTEAFF. CDR3 nucleotides: TGTGCCATCAGTGACATCCAGAACACTGAAGCTTTCTTT.

The chain links TRBV6-5 to TRBJ2-2; the D is unclear. This CDR3 contains 13 residues. V gave up 8 bases and J gave up 5 bases, with 12 bases separating them. Germline CDR1 and CDR2: MNHEY and SVGAGI. The CDR3, as DNA: TGTGCCAGCGTACAGTATAGGACCGGGGAGCTGTTTTTT. This translates into CASVQYRTGELFF.

This chain uses TRBV7-8 with TRBJ1-6, with no clear D. From germline, CDR1 is SGHVS and CDR2 FQNEAQ. The CDR3 sequence is 18 residues long. Trimming pared 0 bases from V and 0 bases from J, leaving 12 bases between. CDR3 sequence: CASSLAGRHSSYNSPLHF. The DNA of the CDR3 is TGTGCCAGCAGCTTAGCAGGGAGACACAGCTCCTATAATTCACCCCTCCACTTT.

This sequence joins TRBV5-4 and TRBJ1-3; maybe TRBD1 (5 bases). The V end was cut by 1 base, the J end by 1 base, with 6 bases between. Germline assignment: CDR1 SGHNT and CDR2 YYREEE (reference sequence). The CDR3 length is 14 residues. The CDR3 spells CASSLKGSGNTIYF. Written as DNA, the CDR3 is TGTGCCAGCAGCTTGAAGGGGTCTGGAAACACCATATATTTT.

This chain links TRBV29-1 with TRBJ2-2, with TRBD1 matching 8 bases. The CDR3 contains 14 residues. Trimming at V came to 0 bases and at J to 4 bases, leaving 1 base not matched to a gene. CDR1 is SQVTM and CDR2 is ANQGSEA in the germline V gene. The CDR3 DNA is TGCAGCGTTGAAGAAGGACAGGGCACCGGGGAGCTGTTTTTT. Translated: CSVEEGQGTGELFF.

The chain is built from TRBV19 and TRBJ2-1; maybe TRBD2 (6 bases). Between the trimmed V and J ends, which lost 1 base and 0 bases, there was a span of 7 bases. The CDR3 runs 15 residues. Germline-derived CDR1 and CDR2 are LNHDA and SQIVND (reference sequence). As DNA, the CDR3 is TGTGCCAGTAGTATAGGGAGGGCCTCCTACAATGAGCAGTTCTTC. This gives the protein CASSIGRASYNEQFF.

V gene TRBV4-1 combines with J gene TRBJ1-2; D is uncertain. Germline V gives CDR1 MGHRA, CDR2 YSYEKL. Trimming cost V 3 bases and J 2 bases, with 13 bases left between them. This CDR3 is 15 amino acids long. The CDR3, as DNA: TGCGCCAGCAGCCACTTCGGGGTGGACAACTATGGCTACACCTTC. It encodes CASSHFGVDNYGYTF.

This clone was seen only a few times. The V and J genes are TRBV10-1 and TRBJ1-1; 7 nucleotides line up with TRBD1. The V gene end was trimmed by 8 bases and the J gene end by 3 bases; junction bases not matched to a gene: 18. From germline, CDR1 is WNHNN and CDR2 SYGVQD (reference sequence). This CDR3 is built from 17 residues. The CDR3 protein is CASVEEGIKGAHTEAFF. The CDR3 DNA reads as TGCGCCAGCGTAGAGGAGGGGATTAAGGGGGCCCACACTGAAGCTTTCTTT.

J is TRBJ2-2 and V is TRBV5-8; no clear D. Germline CDR1 and CDR2: SGHTS and YDEGEE. CDR3 length: 15 amino acids. V was trimmed by 4 bases and J by 0 bases, leaving 10 bases between them. The CDR3, as DNA: TGTGCCAGCAGCCTAGGCCTCGCGAACACCGGGGAGCTGTTTTTT. Translated, it gives CASSLGLANTGELFF.

DNA of the CDR3: TGTGCCACCAGCAGAGCTGGACAGGGCATTGAAAAACTGTTTTTT. Amino acid sequence: CATSRAGQGIEKLFF. V gene TRBV15 combines with J gene TRBJ1-4; 8 bases match TRBD1. CDR1 is LNHNV and CDR2 is YYDKDF in the germline V gene (reference sequence). The V and J ends lost 1 base and 7 bases, in that order; junction bases with no gene match: 5. CDR3 length: 15 residues.

J is TRBJ1-2 and V is TRBV6-5, with 7 bases aligning to TRBD1. V was pared by 5 bases and J by 5 bases, with 5 bases of the junction left unmatched. Germline lookup yields CDR1 MNHEY and CDR2 SVGAGI. This CDR3 spans 13 amino acids. The CDR3 nucleotides read TGTGCCAGCAGTATGGGACAGATATATGGCTACACCTTC. It translates to CASSMGQIYGYTF.

The sample holds one count of this clone. This chain joins TRBV7-3 and TRBJ1-2; tentative D call: TRBD1 (5 bases). V gave up 2 bases and J gave up 6 bases, with 10 bases separating them. CDR3 length: 13 residues. Germline V gene data show CDR1 as SGHTA and CDR2 as FQGTGA. The chain's CDR3 is CASSLVGTDGYTF. The DNA for the CDR3 is TGTGCCAGCAGCTTAGTCGGGACTGATGGCTACACCTTC. Complete variable domain (other parts from reference TRBV7-3 and TRBJ1-2): GAGVSQTPSNKVTEKGKYVELRCDPISGHTALYWYRQSLGQGPEFLIYFQGTGAADDSGLPNDRFFAVRPEGSVSTLKIQRTERGDSAVYLCASSLVGTDGYTFGSGTRLTVV.

The chain couples TRBV30 to TRBJ2-1; TRBD2 agrees at 7 bases. The J segment lost 6 bases and the V segment lost 2 bases, leaving 10 bases of the junction unmatched. This CDR3 is built from 15 residues. Germline CDR1 and CDR2: GTSNPN and SVGIG (reference sequence). DNA for the CDR3: TGTGCCTGGAGTACCCCCCAGCGGGGACGCAATGAGCAGTTCTTC. It yields the protein CAWSTPQRGRNEQFF.

The chain joins TRBV27 to TRBJ1-1; possibly TRBD1 for D (5 bases). The CDR3 has 13 residues. Germline CDR1 and CDR2: MNHEY and SMNVEV (reference sequence). Trimming removed 3 bases at V and 6 bases at J, with 11 bases between. CDR3 region: CASSFEGRAEAFF. CDR3 in DNA: TGTGCCAGCAGTTTCGAGGGGAGGGCTGAAGCTTTCTTT.

This clone appeared a few times. The chain recombines TRBV12-5 with TRBJ2-1, with TRBD2 matching 11 bases. CDR3 length: 17 residues. With V trimmed by 2 bases and J by 4 bases, 7 bases remained unmatched. Per germline, CDR1 LGHNT and CDR2 FRNRAP. The CDR3 sequence is CASGLLAGTSGYNEQFF. The CDR3 DNA reads TGTGCTAGTGGTTTGCTTGCCGGGACTAGCGGTTACAATGAGCAGTTCTTC.

The V call is TRBV4-2, the J call TRBJ1-1; 10 bases align to TRBD1. Germline V gene data show CDR1 as LGHNA and CDR2 as YNFKEQ. This CDR3 comprises 18 residues. V gave up 1 base and J gave up 6 bases; unmatched junction bases: 14. The CDR3 region is CASSQAVGTGEGLAEAFF. CDR3 nucleotides: TGTGCCAGCAGCCAAGCTGTTGGGACAGGGGAGGGCCTCGCTGAAGCTTTCTTT.

The chain carries TRBV29-1 and TRBJ2-5; D not resolved. Germline assignment: CDR1 SQVTM and CDR2 ANQGSEA. This CDR3 contains 14 residues. The V end was cut by 2 bases, the J end by 7 bases, with 17 bases between. Here the CDR3 reads CSVEYPPGLGTQYF. CDR3 sequence (DNA): TGCAGCGTTGAATATCCTCCGGGTCTAGGGACCCAGTACTTC.

The genes are TRBV7-2 and TRBJ1-2; 8 bases fit TRBD1. CDR3 length equals 14 residues. The germline V gene has CDR1 SGHTA and CDR2 FQGNSA. V lost 8 bases to trimming and J lost 8 bases; unmatched junction nucleotides: 13. The CDR3, as DNA: TGTGCCAGCTCGCAGACAGGGGTCTTTTGGGGCTACACCTTC. It yields the protein CASSQTGVFWGYTF.

This chain joins TRBV10-1 and TRBJ1-1; D uncertain. Trimming shortened V by 10 bases and J by 7 bases, and 22 bases separated the two germline ends. The CDR3 length is 14 residues. Germline loops: CDR1 WNHNN, CDR2 SYGVQD (reference sequence). The CDR3 region is CANLPERLGSEAFF. The CDR3 region has the DNA TGCGCCAATCTCCCGGAGAGGCTGGGTAGTGAAGCTTTCTTT.

This clone appeared a few times. The chain uses TRBV9 and TRBJ2-3; TRBD2 matches at 10 bases. The ends lost 4 bases at V and 10 bases at J; junction bases unmatched: 12. The CDR3 loop spans 15 amino acids. The germline V gene encodes CDR1 SGDLS and CDR2 YYNGEE. CDR3 nucleotides: TGTGCCAGCAGCCCTGAAGCGGGGGGGACGGGAGCGCAGTATTTT. It codes for CASSPEAGGTGAQYF. Supplemented by reference TRBV9 and TRBJ2-3, the full variable domain reads DSGVTQTPKHLITATGQRVTLRCSPRSGDLSVYWYQQSLDQGLQFLIQYYNGEERAKGNILERFSAQQFPDLHSELNLSSLELGDSALYFCASSPEAGGTGAQYFGPGTRLTVL.

The rearrangement uses TRBV7-9 and TRBJ1-2, with a tentative D call TRBD1 (5 bases). The V and J ends lost 3 bases and 6 bases respectively, with 8 bases between them. From germline, CDR1 is SEHNR and CDR2 FQNEAQ (reference sequence). This CDR3 is 12 amino acids long. The CDR3 loop is CASSFPGHGYTF. CDR3 DNA sequence: TGTGCCAGCAGCTTCCCAGGGCATGGCTACACCTTC.

Many counts were recorded for this clone. The chain carries TRBV29-1 and TRBJ1-1, with TRBD1 matching 7 bases. The CDR3 consists of 12 residues. Germline values: CDR1 SQVTM, CDR2 ANQGSEA. The trim removed 5 bases at V and 4 bases at J, leaving 4 bases unmatched. CDR3 sequence: CSVRQGGTEAFF. The CDR3 coding sequence is TGCAGCGTTAGACAGGGCGGCACTGAAGCTTTCTTT.

The chain combines TRBV28 with TRBJ1-4; D unresolved. CDR1 and CDR2 (germline): MDHEN, SYDVKM. The CDR3 is 15 residues long. Deletions cut 2 bases from V and 8 bases from J, with 15 bases between. This CDR3 reads CASSLPLEVDEKLFF. The CDR3 DNA follows: TGTGCCAGCAGTTTACCTCTAGAAGTCGACGAAAAACTGTTTTTT.